This T cell receptor (beta chain) was documented in a study of blood T cell repertoires in COVID-19. Study at large: Spain, Italy and the United States supplied samples that represented acute and convalescent COVID-19. PBMCs, B-cell-depleted T cells, or T cells were the source of the cDNA or gDNA that made up the material.

How the authors handled the data: Estimation of nucleated cell counts relied on the amplification of reference gene primers. Produced via immunoSEQ multiplex PCR; TCRdb's table is partial and in-frame only. V, J and clone size were drawn from that table, and D and trimming were deduced from the DNA. The profile shows more than 80,000 clones, around three quarters of them singletons. This clone occurred a few times. The CDR3 length is 14 residues. The junction had 4 bases not matched to a gene; V was cut back by 5 bases and J by 4 bases. CDR1 and CDR2 (germline): SGHTA, FQGNSA. This sequence was found in a woman of 80 years or more with active or convalescent COVID-19. The sequenced material came from peripheral blood. The chain recombines TRBV7-2 with TRBJ1-3; 8 bases agree with TRBD1. CDR3 sequence reads: CASSQDREGNTIYF. The CDR3 region has the DNA TGTGCCAGCAGCCAGGACAGGGAGGGAAACACCATATATTTT.